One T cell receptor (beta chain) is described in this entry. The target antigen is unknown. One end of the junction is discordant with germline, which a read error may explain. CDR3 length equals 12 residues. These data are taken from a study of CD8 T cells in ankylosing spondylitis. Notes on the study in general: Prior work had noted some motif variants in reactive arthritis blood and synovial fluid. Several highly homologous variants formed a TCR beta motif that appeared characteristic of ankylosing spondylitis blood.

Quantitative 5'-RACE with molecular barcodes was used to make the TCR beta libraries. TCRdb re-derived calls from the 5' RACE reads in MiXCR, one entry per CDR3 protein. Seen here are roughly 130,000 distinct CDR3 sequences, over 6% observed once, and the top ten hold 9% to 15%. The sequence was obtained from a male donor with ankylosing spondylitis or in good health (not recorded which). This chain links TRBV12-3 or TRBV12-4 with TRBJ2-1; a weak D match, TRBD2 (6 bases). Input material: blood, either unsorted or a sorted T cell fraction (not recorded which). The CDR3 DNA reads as TGTGCCAGCAGTCAAACCCCCCCGGAGGGGATCTTC. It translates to CASSQTPPEGIF.